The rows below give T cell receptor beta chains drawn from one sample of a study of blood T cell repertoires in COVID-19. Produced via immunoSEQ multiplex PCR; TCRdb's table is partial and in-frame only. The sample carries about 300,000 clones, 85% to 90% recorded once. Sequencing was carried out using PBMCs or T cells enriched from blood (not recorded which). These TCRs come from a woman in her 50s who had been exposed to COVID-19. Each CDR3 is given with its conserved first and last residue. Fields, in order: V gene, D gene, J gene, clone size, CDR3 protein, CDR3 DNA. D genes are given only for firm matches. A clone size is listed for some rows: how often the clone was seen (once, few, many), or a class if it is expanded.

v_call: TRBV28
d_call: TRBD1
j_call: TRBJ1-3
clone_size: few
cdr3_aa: CASSPRGQGPGNTIYF
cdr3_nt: TGTGCCAGCAGTCCTAGGGGACAGGGGCCAGGAAACACCATATATTTT

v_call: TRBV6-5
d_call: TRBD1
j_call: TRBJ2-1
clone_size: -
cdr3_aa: CASSLRQGAGDEQFF
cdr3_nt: TGTGCCAGCAGTCTACGACAGGGTGCGGGCGATGAGCAGTTCTTC

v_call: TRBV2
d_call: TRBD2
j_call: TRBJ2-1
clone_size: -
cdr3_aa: CAMSGGEQNEQFF
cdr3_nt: TGTGCCATGAGCGGGGGGGAGCAAAATGAGCAGTTCTTC

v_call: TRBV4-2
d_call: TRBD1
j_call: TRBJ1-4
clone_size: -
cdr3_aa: CASSQNRGLDEKLFF
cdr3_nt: TGTGCCAGCAGCCAAAACAGGGGGCTGGATGAAAAACTGTTTTTT

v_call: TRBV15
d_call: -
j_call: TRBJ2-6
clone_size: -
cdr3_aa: CATSLQGGSGANVLTF
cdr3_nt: TGTGCCACCAGTCTTCAAGGGGGCTCTGGGGCCAACGTCCTGACTTTC

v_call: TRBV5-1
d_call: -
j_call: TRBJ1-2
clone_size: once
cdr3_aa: CASSPLGVAPNYGYTF
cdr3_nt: TGCGCCAGCAGCCCCCTAGGGGTGGCCCCTAACTATGGCTACACCTTC

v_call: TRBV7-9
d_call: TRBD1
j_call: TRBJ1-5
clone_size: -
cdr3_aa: CASSLGPGQGIVSNQPQHF
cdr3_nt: TGTGCCAGCAGCTTGGGGCCGGGACAGGGGATTGTTAGCAATCAGCCCCAGCATTTT

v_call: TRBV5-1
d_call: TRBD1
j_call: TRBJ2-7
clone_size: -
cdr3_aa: CASSPTGAYEQYF
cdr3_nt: TGCGCCAGCAGCCCGACAGGGGCCTACGAGCAGTACTTC

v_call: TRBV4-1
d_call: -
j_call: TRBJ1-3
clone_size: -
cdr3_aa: CASSQVGGTGNTIYF
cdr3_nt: TGCGCCAGCAGCCAAGTCGGGGGGACTGGAAACACCATATATTTT

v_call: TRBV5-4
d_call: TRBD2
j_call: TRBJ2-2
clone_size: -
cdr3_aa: CASSLIGGGAGELFF
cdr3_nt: TGTGCCAGCAGCTTGATCGGCGGGGGGGCCGGGGAGCTGTTTTTT

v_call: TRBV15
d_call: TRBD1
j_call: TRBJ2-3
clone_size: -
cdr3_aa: CATRQGLADTQYF
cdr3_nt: TGTGCCACCCGACAGGGTCTTGCAGATACGCAGTATTTT

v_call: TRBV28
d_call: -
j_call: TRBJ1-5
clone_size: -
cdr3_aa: CASSWPDSNQPQHF
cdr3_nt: TGTGCCAGCAGTTGGCCCGATTCCAATCAGCCCCAGCATTTT

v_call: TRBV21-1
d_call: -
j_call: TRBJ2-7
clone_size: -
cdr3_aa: CAPQDSTYEQYF
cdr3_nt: TGTGCCCCCCAGGACAGTACCTACGAGCAGTACTTC

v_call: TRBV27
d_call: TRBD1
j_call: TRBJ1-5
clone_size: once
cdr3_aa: CASSLSTGVSNQPQHF
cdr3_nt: TGTGCCAGCAGTTTGTCGACAGGGGTTAGCAATCAGCCCCAGCATTTT

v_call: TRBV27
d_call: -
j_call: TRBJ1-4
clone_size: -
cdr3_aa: CASRNREKGEKLFF
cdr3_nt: TGTGCCAGCAGGAACAGGGAGAAGGGTGAAAAACTGTTTTTT

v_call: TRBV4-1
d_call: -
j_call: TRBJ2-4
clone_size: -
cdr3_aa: CASSQTWDPRGAKNIQYF
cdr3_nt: TGCGCCAGCAGCCAGACCTGGGACCCCCGGGGGGCCAAAAACATTCAGTACTTC

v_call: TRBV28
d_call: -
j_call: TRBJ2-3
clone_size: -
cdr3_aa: CASSPGLEGTDTQYF
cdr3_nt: TGTGCCAGCAGTCCGGGACTTGAGGGCACAGATACGCAGTATTTT

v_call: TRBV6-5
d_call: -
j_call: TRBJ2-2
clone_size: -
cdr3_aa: CASTKEVPGELFF
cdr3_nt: TGTGCCAGCACCAAGGAGGTTCCCGGGGAGCTGTTTTTT

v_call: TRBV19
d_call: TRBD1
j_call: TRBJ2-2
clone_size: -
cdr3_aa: CASSIARGLSGELFF
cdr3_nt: TGTGCCAGTAGTATCGCCAGGGGGCTTTCCGGGGAGCTGTTTTTT

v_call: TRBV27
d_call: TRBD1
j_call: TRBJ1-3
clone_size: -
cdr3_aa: CASSLTGGVSGNTIYF
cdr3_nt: TGTGCCAGCAGTCTGACAGGGGGGGTCTCTGGAAACACCATATATTTT

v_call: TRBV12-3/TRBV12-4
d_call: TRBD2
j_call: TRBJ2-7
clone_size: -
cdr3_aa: CASSPTWGGEQYF
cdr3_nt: TGTGCCAGCAGTCCTACTTGGGGGGGGGAGCAGTACTTC

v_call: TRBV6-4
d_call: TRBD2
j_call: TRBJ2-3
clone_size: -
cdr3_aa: CASSEDSGLAGGTDTQYF
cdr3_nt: TGTGCCAGCAGTGAAGACTCAGGACTAGCGGGGGGAACAGATACGCAGTATTTT

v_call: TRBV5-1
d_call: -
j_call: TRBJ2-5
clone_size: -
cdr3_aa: CASSSAGIQETQYF
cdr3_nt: TGCGCCAGCAGCTCGGCAGGGATCCAAGAGACCCAGTACTTC

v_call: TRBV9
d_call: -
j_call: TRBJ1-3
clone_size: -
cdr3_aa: CASSVEEEDWRLRSTIYF
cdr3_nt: TGTGCCAGCAGCGTAGAAGAGGAGGATTGGAGGCTACGTAGCACCATATATTTT

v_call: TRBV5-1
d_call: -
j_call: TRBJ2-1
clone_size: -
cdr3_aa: CASSLDLSSYNEQFF
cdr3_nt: TGCGCCAGCAGCTTGGACTTAAGCTCCTACAATGAGCAGTTCTTC

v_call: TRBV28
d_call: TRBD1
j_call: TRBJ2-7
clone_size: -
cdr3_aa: CASRDGTAGEQYF
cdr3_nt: TGTGCCAGCAGAGACGGGACAGCCGGCGAGCAGTACTTC

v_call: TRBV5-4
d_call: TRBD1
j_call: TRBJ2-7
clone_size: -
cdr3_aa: CASSERDRAQYF
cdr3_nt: TGTGCCAGCAGCGAGAGGGACAGAGCGCAGTACTTC

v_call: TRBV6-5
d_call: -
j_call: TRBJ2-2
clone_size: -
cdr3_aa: CASRGIQGYTGELFF
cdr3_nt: TGTGCCAGCAGGGGTATACAGGGCTACACCGGGGAGCTGTTTTTT

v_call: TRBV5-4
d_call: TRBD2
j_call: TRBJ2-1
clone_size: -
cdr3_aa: CASFGQRGGIGEQFF
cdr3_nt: TGTGCCAGTTTTGGCCAACGGGGGGGCATTGGTGAGCAGTTCTTC

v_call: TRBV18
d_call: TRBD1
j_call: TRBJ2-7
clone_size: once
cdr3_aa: CASSSDRGYEQYF
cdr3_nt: TGTGCCAGCTCATCGGACAGGGGCTACGAGCAGTACTTC

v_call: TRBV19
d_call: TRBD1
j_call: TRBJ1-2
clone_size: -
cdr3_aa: CASKGQTLYGYTF
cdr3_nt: TGTGCCAGTAAGGGACAGACCCTGTATGGCTACACCTTC

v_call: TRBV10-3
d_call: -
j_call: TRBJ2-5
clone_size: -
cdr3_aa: CATRGSALQETQYF
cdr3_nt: TGTGCCACAAGGGGGAGTGCCCTCCAAGAGACCCAGTACTTC

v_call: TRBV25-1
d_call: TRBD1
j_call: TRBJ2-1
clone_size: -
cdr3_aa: CASRSGTANEQFF
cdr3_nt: TGTGCCAGCAGATCCGGGACAGCCAATGAGCAGTTCTTC

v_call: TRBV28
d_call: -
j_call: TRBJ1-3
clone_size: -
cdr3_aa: CASRQGSGNTIYF
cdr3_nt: TGTGCCAGCAGGCAGGGGTCTGGAAACACCATATATTTT

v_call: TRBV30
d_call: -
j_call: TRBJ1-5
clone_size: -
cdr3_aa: CAWSVSDSNQPQHF
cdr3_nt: TGTGCCTGGAGTGTATCGGACTCCAATCAGCCCCAGCATTTT

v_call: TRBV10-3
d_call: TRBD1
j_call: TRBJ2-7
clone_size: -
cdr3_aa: CATVGPGQGAPNEQYF
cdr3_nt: TGTGCCACCGTCGGTCCGGGACAGGGGGCCCCCAACGAGCAGTACTTC

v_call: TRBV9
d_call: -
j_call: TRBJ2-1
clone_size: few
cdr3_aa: CASSVVDSLISSYNEQFF
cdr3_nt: TGTGCCAGCAGCGTGGTGGACTCACTAATCAGCTCCTACAATGAGCAGTTCTTC

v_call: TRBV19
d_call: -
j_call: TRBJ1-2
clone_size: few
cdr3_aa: CASINLAGGYGYTF
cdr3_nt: TGTGCCAGTATTAACCTGGCCGGGGGCTATGGCTACACCTTC

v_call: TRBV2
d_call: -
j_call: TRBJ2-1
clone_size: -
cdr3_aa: CASSEALRTGEQFF
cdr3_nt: TGTGCCAGCAGTGAAGCGCTTCGCACAGGGGAGCAGTTCTTC

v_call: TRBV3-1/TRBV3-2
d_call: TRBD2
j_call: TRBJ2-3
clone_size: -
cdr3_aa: CATSGDTDTQYF
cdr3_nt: TGTGCCACGAGCGGGGACACAGATACGCAGTATTTT

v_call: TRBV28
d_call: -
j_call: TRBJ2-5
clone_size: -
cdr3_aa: CASSRETQYF
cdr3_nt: TGTGCCAGCAGCCGAGAGACCCAGTACTTC

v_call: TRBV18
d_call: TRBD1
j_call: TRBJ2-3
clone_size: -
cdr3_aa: CASSPWDRSLMWDTQYF
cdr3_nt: TGTGCCAGCTCACCATGGGACAGGTCCTTAATGTGGGATACGCAGTATTTT

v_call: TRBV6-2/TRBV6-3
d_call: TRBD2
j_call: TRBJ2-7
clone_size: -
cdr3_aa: CASSSAGESYEQYF
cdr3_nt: TGTGCCAGCAGTTCAGCGGGGGAATCCTACGAGCAGTACTTC

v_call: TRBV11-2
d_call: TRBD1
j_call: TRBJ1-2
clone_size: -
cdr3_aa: CASSLAGGGGYTF
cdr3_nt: TGTGCCAGCAGCTTGGCAGGGGGCGGCGGCTACACCTTC

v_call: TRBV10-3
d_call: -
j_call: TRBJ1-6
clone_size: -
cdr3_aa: CATQNGGQNNSPLHF
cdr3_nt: TGTGCCACGCAGAATGGAGGACAGAATAATTCACCCCTCCACTTT

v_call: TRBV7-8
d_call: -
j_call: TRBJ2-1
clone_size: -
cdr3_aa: CASSLGQHNEQFF
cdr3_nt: TGTGCCAGCAGCTTAGGACAGCACAATGAGCAGTTCTTC

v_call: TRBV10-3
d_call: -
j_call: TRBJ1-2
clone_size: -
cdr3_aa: CAISEPGVGYTF
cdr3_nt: TGTGCCATCAGTGAGCCCGGAGTTGGCTACACCTTC

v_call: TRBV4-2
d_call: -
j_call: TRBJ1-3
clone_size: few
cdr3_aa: CASSLAGDSGNTIYF
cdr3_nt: TGTGCCAGCAGCCTCGCAGGGGACTCTGGAAACACCATATATTTT

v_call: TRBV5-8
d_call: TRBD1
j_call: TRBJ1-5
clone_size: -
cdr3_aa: CASSDRVGNQPQHF
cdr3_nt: TGTGCCAGCAGCGACAGGGTGGGGAATCAGCCCCAGCATTTT

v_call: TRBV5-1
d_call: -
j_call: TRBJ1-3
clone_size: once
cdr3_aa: CASSLGTPGNTIYF
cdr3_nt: TGCGCCAGCAGCTTGGGGACTCCTGGAAACACCATATATTTT

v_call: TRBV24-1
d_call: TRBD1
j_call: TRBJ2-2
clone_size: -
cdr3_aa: CATGTANTGELFF
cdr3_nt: TGTGCCACGGGGACAGCGAACACCGGGGAGCTGTTTTTT

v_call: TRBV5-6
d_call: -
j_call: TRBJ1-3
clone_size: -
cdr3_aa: CASSLAQGTVTIYF
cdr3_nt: TGTGCCAGCAGCTTGGCGCAGGGGACCGTCACCATATATTTT

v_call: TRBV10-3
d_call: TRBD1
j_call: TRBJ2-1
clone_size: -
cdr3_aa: CAISGWEKGQGKGHEQFF
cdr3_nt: TGTGCCATCAGTGGGTGGGAAAAAGGACAGGGGAAGGGACATGAGCAGTTCTTC

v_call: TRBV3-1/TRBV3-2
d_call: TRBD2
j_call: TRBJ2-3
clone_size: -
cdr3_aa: CASSQAGLAGPTDTQYF
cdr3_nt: TGTGCCAGCAGCCAAGCCGGACTAGCGGGGCCCACAGATACGCAGTATTTT

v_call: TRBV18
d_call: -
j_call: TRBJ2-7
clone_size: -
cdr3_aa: CASSPVGTSYEQYF
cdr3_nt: TGTGCCAGCTCTCCGGTAGGGACATCCTACGAGCAGTACTTC